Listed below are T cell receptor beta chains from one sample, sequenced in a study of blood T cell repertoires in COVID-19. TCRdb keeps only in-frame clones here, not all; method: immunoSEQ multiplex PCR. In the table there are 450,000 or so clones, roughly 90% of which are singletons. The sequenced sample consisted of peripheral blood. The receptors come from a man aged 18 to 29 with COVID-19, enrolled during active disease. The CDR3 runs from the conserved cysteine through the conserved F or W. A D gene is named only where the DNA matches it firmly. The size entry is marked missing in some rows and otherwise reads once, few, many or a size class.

CDR3: CASSPQGDSPLHF; DNA: TGTGCCAGCAGCCCACAGGGAGATTCACCCCTCCACTTT; V: TRBV4-2; D: -; length: 13; J: TRBJ1-6; size: -
CDR3: CASSQALRGRFEQYF; DNA: TGTGCCAGCAGCCAAGCCCTTCGCGGGAGGTTCGAGCAGTACTTC; V: TRBV3-1/TRBV3-2; D: TRBD2; length: 15; J: TRBJ2-7; size: -
CDR3: CASSPRTSGSDEQFF; DNA: TGCGCCAGCAGCCCGAGGACTAGCGGGAGTGATGAGCAGTTCTTC; V: TRBV5-1; D: TRBD2; length: 15; J: TRBJ2-1; size: once
CDR3: CASSFGGASRSYEQYF; DNA: TGTGCCAGCAGTTTTGGGGGGGCCAGCCGATCCTACGAGCAGTACTTC; V: TRBV5-4; D: -; length: 16; J: TRBJ2-7; size: -
CDR3: CASSHARGSTTDTQYF; DNA: TGCGCCAGCAGCCATGCAAGGGGCTCCACCACAGATACGCAGTATTTT; V: TRBV5-1; D: -; length: 16; J: TRBJ2-3; size: -
CDR3: CASSFGTPSYEQYF; DNA: TGTGCCAGCAGCTTCGGGACTCCCTCCTACGAGCAGTACTTC; V: TRBV9; D: -; length: 14; J: TRBJ2-7; size: -
CDR3: CASSWTSGSVDEQFF; DNA: TGTGCCAGCAGCTGGACTAGCGGGAGCGTCGATGAGCAGTTCTTC; V: TRBV11-2; D: TRBD2; length: 15; J: TRBJ2-1; size: -
CDR3: CASSLVASAQETQYF; DNA: TGTGCCAGCAGCTTGGTGGCTAGCGCACAAGAGACCCAGTACTTC; V: TRBV5-6; D: -; length: 15; J: TRBJ2-5; size: -
CDR3: CASSERPPGRGTDTQYF; DNA: TGTGCCAGCAGTGAGAGGCCCCCCGGGAGGGGCACAGATACGCAGTATTTT; V: TRBV6-1; D: TRBD2; length: 17; J: TRBJ2-3; size: -
CDR3: CASSGATSGRAGYEQYF; DNA: TGTGCCAGCAGTGGCGCAACTAGCGGGAGGGCGGGATACGAGCAGTACTTC; V: TRBV6-1; D: TRBD2; length: 17; J: TRBJ2-7; size: once
CDR3: CASSRDSYGYTF; DNA: TGTGCCAGCAGCCGAGACAGTTATGGCTACACCTTC; V: TRBV2; D: -; length: 12; J: TRBJ1-2; size: once
CDR3: CSAVRGIGTGELFF; DNA: TGCAGCGCTGTCAGGGGGATTGGAACCGGGGAGCTGTTTTTT; V: TRBV29-1; D: TRBD1; length: 14; J: TRBJ2-2; size: few
CDR3: CASSFLAGNNEQFF; DNA: TGTGCCAGCAGCTTTTTAGCGGGGAATAATGAGCAGTTCTTC; V: TRBV5-6; D: TRBD2; length: 14; J: TRBJ2-1; size: -
CDR3: CASSQLQGGKDEQFF; DNA: TGTGCCAGCAGTCAACTACAGGGGGGTAAGGATGAGCAGTTCTTC; V: TRBV28; D: TRBD1; length: 15; J: TRBJ2-1; size: -
CDR3: CASSLEAARGSPLHF; DNA: TGTGCCAGCAGCTTGGAGGCGGCAAGAGGTTCACCCCTCCACTTT; V: TRBV5-4; D: -; length: 15; J: TRBJ1-6; size: -
CDR3: CASSPSAYEQYF; DNA: TGTGCCAGCAGCCCCTCAGCCTACGAGCAGTACTTC; V: TRBV7-9; D: -; length: 12; J: TRBJ2-7; size: -
CDR3: CASRPQGLSTDTQYF; DNA: TGTGCCAGCAGGCCCCAGGGACTAAGCACAGATACGCAGTATTTT; V: TRBV2; D: TRBD2; length: 15; J: TRBJ2-3; size: -
CDR3: CASRFQDSYEQYF; DNA: TGTGCCAGCAGATTCCAGGATTCCTACGAGCAGTACTTC; V: TRBV7-9; D: -; length: 13; J: TRBJ2-7; size: -
CDR3: CASSLRRQFNQPQHF; DNA: TGTGCCAGCAGCTTAAGAAGACAGTTCAATCAGCCCCAGCATTTT; V: TRBV5-6; D: -; length: 15; J: TRBJ1-5; size: -
CDR3: CASSTGQNNQPQHF; DNA: TGTGCCAGTAGTACCGGACAGAACAATCAGCCCCAGCATTTT; V: TRBV19; D: -; length: 14; J: TRBJ1-5; size: -
CDR3: CASSLEASGNSYNEQFF; DNA: TGTGCCAGCAGCTTAGAGGCTAGCGGGAATTCCTACAATGAGCAGTTCTTC; V: TRBV7-6; D: TRBD2; length: 17; J: TRBJ2-1; size: -
CDR3: CAWSVRQGAYEQYF; DNA: TGTGCCTGGAGTGTACGACAGGGGGCCTACGAGCAGTACTTC; V: TRBV30; D: TRBD1; length: 14; J: TRBJ2-7; size: once
CDR3: CASSQGVHRGTDTQYF; DNA: TGTGCCAGCAGCCAAGGAGTGCACCGGGGCACAGATACGCAGTATTTT; V: TRBV3-1/TRBV3-2; D: -; length: 16; J: TRBJ2-3; size: -
CDR3: CASSEKGGTRRRMYF; DNA: TGCGCCAGCAGTGAGAAAGGGGGCACTAGACGGCGTATGTATTTT; V: TRBV10-2; D: TRBD1; length: 15; J: TRBJ2-3; size: -
CDR3: CASSSLAGGHTDTQYF; DNA: TGTGCCAGCAGCTCTCTAGCGGGGGGCCACACAGATACGCAGTATTTT; V: TRBV6-8; D: TRBD2; length: 16; J: TRBJ2-3; size: -
CDR3: CASSLVSYEQYF; DNA: TGTGCCAGCAGTTTAGTCAGCTACGAGCAGTACTTC; V: TRBV12-3/TRBV12-4; D: -; length: 12; J: TRBJ2-7; size: -
CDR3: CASSYSRQRFNEKLFF; DNA: TGTGCCAGCAGTTACTCCCGACAACGTTTTAATGAAAAACTGTTTTTT; V: TRBV6-5; D: -; length: 16; J: TRBJ1-4; size: -
CDR3: CAWRSGGYTEQFF; DNA: TGTGCCTGGAGAAGTGGGGGGTACACTGAGCAGTTCTTC; V: TRBV30; D: -; length: 13; J: TRBJ2-1; size: -
CDR3: CASSLAQARGNTIYF; DNA: TGTGCCAGCAGCTTAGCGCAGGCACGGGGAAACACCATATATTTT; V: TRBV7-2; D: -; length: 15; J: TRBJ1-3; size: -
CDR3: CASSSREAADTQYF; DNA: TGTGCCAGCAGCTCCCGGGAGGCGGCAGATACGCAGTATTTT; V: TRBV7-2; D: TRBD2; length: 14; J: TRBJ2-3; size: -
CDR3: CASSGQNNEQFF; DNA: TGTGCCAGCAGCGGACAGAACAATGAGCAGTTCTTC; V: TRBV3-1/TRBV3-2; D: -; length: 12; J: TRBJ2-1; size: -
CDR3: CASSVQGGSGNTIYF; DNA: TGTGCCAGCAGCGTACAGGGTGGTTCGGGAAACACCATATATTTT; V: TRBV11-3; D: -; length: 15; J: TRBJ1-3; size: -
CDR3: CASSPAQADNEQFF; DNA: TGTGCCAGCAGTCCCGCCCAGGCAGACAATGAGCAGTTCTTC; V: TRBV6-6; D: -; length: 14; J: TRBJ2-1; size: -
CDR3: CASKGGFSTDTQYF; DNA: TGTGCCAGCAAAGGAGGGTTTTCCACAGATACGCAGTATTTT; V: TRBV27; D: -; length: 14; J: TRBJ2-3; size: -
CDR3: CASSLGRLLVDTQYF; DNA: TGTGCCAGCAGCTTAGGCCGGTTGTTGGTGGATACGCAGTATTTT; V: TRBV13; D: -; length: 15; J: TRBJ2-3; size: once
CDR3: CASSVEVAGGYNEQFF; DNA: TGTGCCAGCAGCGTAGAAGTAGCGGGAGGGTACAATGAGCAGTTCTTC; V: TRBV9; D: TRBD2; length: 16; J: TRBJ2-1; size: -
CDR3: CASTPGGQRIGKTQYF; DNA: TGTGCCAGCACCCCGGGAGGACAGCGGATTGGGAAGACCCAGTACTTC; V: TRBV5-5; D: -; length: 16; J: TRBJ2-5; size: -
CDR3: CASSPPGQGVGELFF; DNA: TGTGCCAGCAGCCCGCCGGGACAGGGTGTCGGGGAGCTGTTTTTT; V: TRBV7-9; D: TRBD1; length: 15; J: TRBJ2-2; size: -
CDR3: CASRDLGRANYGYTF; DNA: TGTGCCAGCAGAGACTTGGGGCGAGCTAACTATGGCTACACCTTC; V: TRBV6-5; D: -; length: 15; J: TRBJ1-2; size: -
CDR3: CASWTGYGYTF; DNA: TGTGCCAGTTGGACAGGCTATGGCTACACCTTC; V: TRBV2; D: TRBD1; length: 11; J: TRBJ1-2; size: -
CDR3: CASSPSRWEQYF; DNA: TGTGCCAGCAGCCCATCCCGGTGGGAGCAGTACTTC; V: TRBV7-2; D: -; length: 12; J: TRBJ2-7; size: -
CDR3: CASSEIRSNTEAFF; DNA: TGTGCCAGCAGTGAAATCAGGTCGAACACTGAAGCTTTCTTT; V: TRBV2; D: -; length: 14; J: TRBJ1-1; size: few
CDR3: CASSWGSGRAGSEQYF; DNA: TGTGCCAGTAGCTGGGGTAGCGGGAGGGCCGGGTCCGAGCAGTACTTC; V: TRBV19; D: TRBD2; length: 16; J: TRBJ2-7; size: -
CDR3: CASSEGRLHTDTQYF; DNA: TGTGCCAGCAGTGAAGGGAGACTGCACACAGATACGCAGTATTTT; V: TRBV2; D: -; length: 15; J: TRBJ2-3; size: -
CDR3: CASSLLDSRGETQYF; DNA: TGTGCCAGCAGCCTCCTGGACTCGAGGGGGGAGACCCAGTACTTC; V: TRBV9; D: -; length: 15; J: TRBJ2-5; size: -